A single sample gave rise to the 16 T cell receptor beta chains below, sequenced in a study of graft-versus-host responses after intestinal transplantation. Some clones are missing from TCRdb's copy, which holds only in-frame ones; the method was immunoSEQ multiplex PCR. The sample includes 30,000 to 40,000 clones, roughly four fifths seen only once; the top ten take 3% to 4%. Sample: PBMCs, taken about 1,000 days after transplant. These receptors all stem from a human patient who received an intestinal transplant, so some T cells may come from the graft donor.

V usage is TRBV5-6 and J usage is TRBJ1-2; a possible D gene is TRBD1 (5 bases). The CDR3 is 13 amino acids. V lost 3 bases and J 5 bases, leaving 11 bases between the germline ends. Germline V gene lookup returns CDR1 SGHDT and CDR2 YYEEEE. Written as DNA, the CDR3 is TGTGCCAGCAGCTCCGGGACGCCTTATGGCTACACCTTC. Its translation is CASSSGTPYGYTF.

The CDR3, as DNA: TGCGCCAGCAGCCGCTGGGACAGGGGTACTGAAGCTTTCTTT. Translation: CASSRWDRGTEAFF. The chain has TRBV4-3 and TRBJ1-1, with TRBD1 matching over 10 bases. CDR3 length: 14 amino acids. Germline V gene lookup returns CDR1 LGHNA and CDR2 YSLEER. The junction had 4 bases not matched to a gene; V was cut back by 4 bases and J by 5 bases.

This clone was seen only a few times. The chain has TRBV5-1 and TRBJ2-1; TRBD1 matches at 7 bases. The germline V gene has CDR1 SGHRS and CDR2 YFSETQ. V shed 3 bases, J shed 0 bases, and the junction held 0 bases outside the gene matches. The CDR3 loop spans 14 amino acids. CDR3 protein: CASSWDSSYNEQFF. The CDR3 DNA sequence: TGCGCCAGCAGCTGGGACAGCTCCTACAATGAGCAGTTCTTC.

The chain carries TRBV2 and TRBJ2-5; 9 bases are shared with TRBD2. Trimming took 0 bases from V and 1 from J; bases not matched to a gene: 3. This CDR3 contains 16 residues. CDR1 and CDR2 (germline): SNHLY, FYNNEI. The chain's CDR3 is CASSEAGLAFQETQYF. The CDR3 nucleotides read TGTGCCAGCAGTGAAGCGGGACTAGCTTTCCAAGAGACCCAGTACTTC.

This chain connects TRBV28 to TRBJ1-1; a weak D match, TRBD1 (5 bases). The germline CDR1 and CDR2 sequences are MDHEN and SYDVKM. This CDR3 spans 13 amino acids. V gave up 8 bases and J gave up 0 bases, with 10 bases separating them. CDR3 in DNA: TGTGCCAGCTGGGGCAAAATGAACACTGAAGCTTTCTTT. It yields the protein CASWGKMNTEAFF.

The chain couples TRBV7-8 to TRBJ2-7; D is ambiguous. The germline gives CDR1 SGHVS, CDR2 FQNEAQ. The V gene lost 1 base and the J gene lost 3 bases, with 7 bases spanning the gap. This CDR3 is 13 amino acids long. The CDR3 sequence: CASSLEPFYEQYF. The CDR3 DNA sequence: TGTGCCAGCAGCTTAGAACCCTTCTACGAGCAGTACTTC.

This chain uses TRBV6-5 with TRBJ2-7; either TRBD1 or TRBD2 may supply D (5 bases each). V was cut by 1 base and J by 0 bases, with 7 bases left in between. Germline assignment: CDR1 MNHEY and CDR2 SVGAGI. The CDR3 runs 14 residues. The CDR3 DNA is TGTGCCAGCAGTTACTTTGGGGGCTCCTACGAGCAGTACTTC. It yields the protein CASSYFGGSYEQYF.

V is TRBV28 and J is TRBJ2-2; D perhaps matches TRBD2 (6 bases). Germline assignment: CDR1 MDHEN and CDR2 SYDVKM. The CDR3 loop spans 16 amino acids. The V and J ends lost 4 bases and 5 bases respectively, with 17 bases between them. The CDR3 nucleotides read TGTGCCAGCAGTTCCACGGGCGGGGCACGAACCGGGGAGCTGTTTTTT. As protein: CASSSTGGARTGELFF.

The chain recombines TRBV27 with TRBJ1-1; D is undetermined. Trimming pared 5 bases from V and 0 bases from J, leaving 16 bases between. CDR1 is MNHEY, CDR2 SMNVEV, per germline (reference sequence). The CDR3 length is 16 residues. The CDR3 nucleotides read TGTGCCAGCAGTCCCACACGGACGGGAATGAACACTGAAGCTTTCTTT. Its translation: CASSPTRTGMNTEAFF.

This clone occurred a few times. V and J are TRBV9 and TRBJ2-3; D call uncertain. Trimming shortened V by 1 base and J by 0 bases, and 9 bases separated the two germline ends. The CDR3 runs 15 residues. Germline V gene lookup returns CDR1 SGDLS and CDR2 YYNGEE. The CDR3 DNA is TGTGCCAGCAGCGTATGGACCGGAAGCACAGATACGCAGTATTTT. The encoded protein is CASSVWTGSTDTQYF.

This rearrangement joins TRBV15 to TRBJ1-5, with D possibly matching TRBD1 (5 bases). The V end was cut by 0 bases, the J end by 9 bases, with 15 bases between. CDR3 size: 15 residues. CDR1 and CDR2 (germline): LNHNV, YYDKDF (reference sequence). CDR3 DNA: TGTGCCACCAGCAGAGATCCGGGGGACTCGGGGCCCCAGCATTTT. It encodes CATSRDPGDSGPQHF.

This clone was seen once. The chain employs TRBV5-4 and TRBJ2-1; 14 bases line up with TRBD2. CDR3 length: 15 amino acids. Germline V gives CDR1 SGHNT, CDR2 YYREEE (reference sequence). J gave up 10 bases and V 3 bases, and 6 bases lay outside the gene matches. The CDR3 reads CASSSGLAGVGEQFF. CDR3 DNA: TGTGCCAGCAGCTCGGGACTAGCGGGGGTTGGCGAGCAGTTCTTC.

The table lists this clone with a count of one. The V gene is TRBV6-4, the J gene TRBJ2-3; perhaps TRBD1 as D (5 bases). This CDR3 has 14 residues. CDR1 and CDR2 from the germline V gene are MRHNA and SNTAGT. V was trimmed by 2 bases and J by 1 base, leaving 7 bases between them. CDR3 amino acids: CASSDGAGTDTQYF. The CDR3 DNA reads as TGTGCCAGCAGTGACGGGGCGGGCACAGATACGCAGTATTTT.

The chain recombines TRBV10-2 with TRBJ1-6; D is unclear. The CDR3 spans 15 residues. Trimming left V 4 bases short and J 0 bases short, with 7 bases between. Germline lookup yields CDR1 WSHSY and CDR2 SAAADI. CDR3 region: CASSVGSSYNSPLHF. The CDR3 DNA follows: TGCGCCAGCAGTGTGGGGAGCTCCTATAATTCACCCCTCCACTTT.

The gene calls are TRBV11-2 and TRBJ1-1; D gene uncertain. This CDR3 is built from 12 residues. The germline CDR1 and CDR2 sequences are SGHAT and FQNNGV. Trimming took off 5 bases at V and 4 bases at J, with 8 bases between the two ends. CDR3 bases: TGTGCCAGCAGCCCTCAACCCACTGAAGCTTTCTTT. Translating it yields CASSPQPTEAFF. The full variable domain, in which reference TRBV11-2 and TRBJ1-1 provide the parts outside the CDR3, is EAGVAQSPRYKIIEKRQSVAFWCNPISGHATLYWYQQILGQGPKLLIQFQNNGVVDDSQLPKDRFSAERLKGVDSTLKIQPAKLEDSAVYLCASSPQPTEAFFGQGTRLTVV.

This rearrangement joins TRBV7-3 to TRBJ2-7, with 9 bases identical to TRBD1. CDR3 length equals 14 residues. Germline V gene sequence: CDR1 SGHTA, CDR2 FQGTGA. With V trimmed by 4 bases and J by 3 bases, 4 bases remained unmatched. This CDR3 is CASSSGTGFYEQYF. DNA for the CDR3: TGTGCCAGCAGCTCCGGGACAGGGTTCTACGAGCAGTACTTC.